This T cell receptor beta chain was sequenced during a study of T cells in Graves' hyperthyroidism and ophthalmopathy. The study's findings and limits: From stable hyperthyroidism, ophthalmopathy was separated by a 13 V-J model.

Ten or more counts support this clonotype. Its antigen is as yet unknown. Each diagnosis drew on symptoms, thyroxine, TRAb, thyroid ultrasound and orbital computed tomography findings. CDR3 length equals 16 residues. The J segment lost 3 bases and the V segment lost 4 bases, leaving 9 bases of the junction unmatched. The germline V gene encodes CDR1 SGHTA and CDR2 FQGNSA. Researchers amplified the TCR beta CDR3 regions from RNA transcripts. TCR CDR3 underwent first-round RT-PCR with the HTBI primer set. Each CDR3 protein is one row after TCRdb ran MiXCR on the multiplex PCR reads. The data contain a few hundred thousand distinct CDR3 sequences, less than 20% of them singletons.

The sequencing input was blood. The chain combines TRBV7-2 with TRBJ2-4; 7 bases align to TRBD2. The sequence came from a woman aged 25 to 39 with Graves' hyperthyroidism. The CDR3 nucleotides read TGTGCCAGCAGCTCATTTGGGGGGGTAGGCAAAAACATTCAGTACTTC. Translating it yields CASSSFGGVGKNIQYF. Drawing the rest from reference TRBV7-2 and TRBJ2-4, the complete variable domain is GAGVSQSPSNKVTEKGKDVELRCDPISGHTALYWYRQSLGQGLEFLIYFQGNSAPDKSGLPSDRFSAERTGGSVSTLTIQRTQQEDSAVYLCASSSFGGVGKNIQYFGAGTRLSVL.